These T cell receptor beta chains were read from a single sample in a study of blood T cell repertoires in COVID-19. Generated by immunoSEQ multiplex PCR, the TCRdb table keeps only in-frame clones and is missing some. This sample has fewer than 350,000 clones, with more than 75% found just once. Sequencing was carried out using peripheral blood. The receptors were gathered from a woman aged 25-40 years who had recovered from COVID-19. Both conserved end residues are part of each CDR3. D genes are given only for firm matches. Clone size, where shown, is once, few, many, or a class for clones that have expanded.

J | size | D | V | CDR3 | DNA
TRBJ1-1 | NA | NA | TRBV29-1 | CSLRGDTEAFF | TGCAGCCTCCGGGGTGACACTGAAGCTTTCTTT
TRBJ2-7 | NA | TRBD2 | TRBV27 | CASREIAGSFYEQYF | TGTGCCAGCAGGGAAATAGCGGGATCCTTCTACGAGCAGTACTTC
TRBJ2-7 | once | NA | TRBV7-9 | CASSLAAGFSYEQYF | TGTGCCAGCAGCTTAGCGGCCGGGTTCTCCTACGAGCAGTACTTC
TRBJ2-1 | NA | NA | TRBV10-3 | CAGGSGSGSYNEQFF | TGTGCCGGTGGTAGCGGATCCGGCTCCTACAATGAGCAGTTCTTC
TRBJ2-7 | NA | NA | TRBV5-5 | CASSIGQFPYEQYF | TGTGCCAGCAGCATCGGACAGTTTCCCTACGAGCAGTACTTC
TRBJ2-5 | NA | NA | TRBV3-1/TRBV3-2 | CASSNPDRRGETQYF | TGTGCCAGCAGCAACCCGGACCGACGGGGAGAGACCCAGTACTTC
TRBJ2-3 | NA | NA | TRBV19 | CASSIGDKDTQYF | TGTGCCAGTAGTATAGGGGACAAGGATACGCAGTATTTT
TRBJ2-5 | NA | TRBD1 | TRBV18 | CASSLGTAREETQYF | TGTGCCAGCTCACTTGGGACAGCACGGGAAGAGACCCAGTACTTC
TRBJ1-6 | NA | NA | TRBV6-4 | CASSSTGTDNSPLHF | TGTGCCAGCAGTTCCACAGGGACCGATAATTCACCCCTCCACTTT
TRBJ1-2 | NA | TRBD1 | TRBV27 | CASSPLLGDSYGYTF | TGTGCCAGCAGCCCACTACTGGGGGACAGCTATGGCTACACCTTC
TRBJ2-1 | NA | NA | TRBV28 | CASSPRPGSSYNEQFF | TGTGCCAGCAGTCCCCGTCCGGGATCCTCCTACAATGAGCAGTTCTTC
TRBJ1-2 | NA | NA | TRBV10-3 | CAISFRDDGNGYTF | TGTGCCATCTCTTTCCGGGATGATGGGAATGGCTACACCTTC
TRBJ2-7 | NA | NA | TRBV27 | CASSHRGRVDEQYF | TGTGCCAGCAGTCATCGAGGAAGAGTCGACGAGCAGTACTTC
TRBJ2-2 | once | TRBD2 | TRBV4-1 | CASSQDYSGRETGELFF | TGCGCCAGCAGCCAAGATTATAGCGGGAGGGAGACCGGGGAGCTGTTTTTT
TRBJ2-7 | few | TRBD1 | TRBV28 | CASSRRGFLPEQYF | TGTGCCAGCAGTCGCAGGGGGTTTCTTCCCGAGCAGTACTTC
TRBJ2-3 | NA | TRBD2 | TRBV19 | CASSIVGTSGDTQYF | TGTGCCAGTAGTATAGTCGGGACTAGCGGAGATACGCAGTATTTT
TRBJ1-1 | NA | NA | TRBV9 | CASSVDPYMNTEAFF | TGTGCCAGCAGCGTAGACCCCTATATGAACACTGAAGCTTTCTTT
TRBJ2-3 | NA | TRBD2 | TRBV9 | CASSVQAGTSTDTQYF | TGTGCCAGCAGCGTTCAAGCGGGAACTAGCACAGATACGCAGTATTTT
TRBJ2-3 | NA | NA | TRBV7-8 | CASSPSGATDTQYF | TGTGCCAGCAGCCCGAGCGGAGCCACAGATACGCAGTATTTT
TRBJ2-5 | NA | TRBD2 | TRBV7-7 | CASSMNPREGETQYF | TGTGCTAGCAGCATGAATCCAAGGGAGGGCGAGACCCAGTACTTC
TRBJ1-6 | NA | TRBD1 | TRBV28 | CASRLSGGGAPLHF | TGTGCCAGCAGACTTTCAGGGGGCGGTGCACCCCTCCACTTT
TRBJ2-2 | NA | NA | TRBV29-1 | CSVGGVGGELFF | TGCAGCGTTGGGGGGGTCGGCGGGGAGCTGTTTTTT
TRBJ2-1 | NA | TRBD1 | TRBV7-9 | CASRSGTGTNEQFF | TGTGCCAGCAGGTCCGGGACAGGGACGAATGAGCAGTTCTTC
TRBJ2-7 | few | NA | TRBV27 | CASSPSGGRVAYEQYF | TGTGCCAGCAGTCCGAGTGGCGGCCGAGTCGCCTACGAGCAGTACTTC
TRBJ2-7 | NA | NA | TRBV6-6 | CASSYLGRGEQYF | TGTGCCAGCAGTTACTTGGGGCGGGGCGAGCAGTACTTC
TRBJ2-7 | NA | TRBD2 | TRBV6-2/TRBV6-3 | CASSQTLGLAGSFEQYF | TGTGCCAGCAGTCAGACCTTGGGACTAGCGGGTTCTTTCGAGCAGTACTTC
TRBJ2-7 | NA | NA | TRBV11-1 | CASSSRQGGNEQYF | TGTGCCAGCAGCTCCCGACAGGGAGGAAACGAGCAGTACTTC
TRBJ2-1 | NA | NA | TRBV7-2 | CASSLIRAGNEQFF | TGTGCCAGCAGCTTAATCCGGGCGGGAAATGAGCAGTTCTTC
TRBJ2-1 | NA | TRBD1 | TRBV5-1 | CASSYRGYNEQFF | TGCGCCAGCAGCTACAGGGGTTACAATGAGCAGTTCTTC
TRBJ2-3 | NA | NA | TRBV29-1 | CSVGNGGTDTQYF | TGCAGCGTTGGGAATGGAGGGACAGATACGCAGTATTTT
TRBJ1-2 | NA | NA | TRBV30 | CAWLSHKPPGYGYTF | TGTGCCTGGCTTAGCCACAAGCCCCCCGGCTATGGCTACACCTTC
TRBJ2-1 | once | TRBD2 | TRBV27 | CASSSLAGNEQFF | TGTGCCAGCAGTTCACTAGCGGGAAATGAGCAGTTCTTC
TRBJ1-6 | once | NA | TRBV4-3 | CASSQGLGNSPLHF | TGCGCCAGCAGCCAGGGACTGGGAAATTCACCCCTCCACTTT
TRBJ1-1 | NA | NA | TRBV5-1 | CASSLEVGAVNTEAFF | TGCGCCAGCAGCTTGGAAGTTGGGGCAGTGAACACTGAAGCTTTCTTT
TRBJ2-3 | NA | TRBD2 | TRBV5-1 | CASSLGNSGTSTDTQYF | TGCGCCAGCAGCTTGGGTAATAGCGGGACCAGCACAGATACGCAGTATTTT
TRBJ1-2 | NA | TRBD1 | TRBV28 | CASSLLPGQDKTYGYTF | TGTGCCAGCAGTTTACTCCCCGGACAGGATAAAACGTATGGCTACACCTTC
TRBJ2-7 | NA | TRBD1 | TRBV7-9 | CASSQQGGDRGHSYEQYF | TGTGCCAGCAGTCAACAAGGGGGGGACAGGGGTCACTCCTACGAGCAGTACTTC
TRBJ2-3 | NA | NA | TRBV2 | CASSPSGDTQYF | TGTGCCAGCAGCCCCTCAGGGGATACGCAGTATTTT
TRBJ1-5 | NA | TRBD1 | TRBV7-8 | CASSLAGTGVFQPQHF | TGTGCCAGCAGCTTAGCCGGGACAGGGGTCTTTCAGCCCCAGCATTTT
TRBJ2-7 | NA | TRBD2 | TRBV6-5 | CASMGEGEQYF | TGTGCCAGCATGGGGGAGGGCGAGCAGTACTTC
TRBJ2-1 | once | NA | TRBV6-5 | CASSRTGVYNEQFF | TGTGCCAGCAGCCGAACGGGGGTATACAATGAGCAGTTCTTC
TRBJ1-2 | NA | TRBD1 | TRBV5-1 | CASSLWTGNNYGYTF | TGCGCCAGCAGCTTGTGGACAGGGAATAACTATGGCTACACCTTC
TRBJ2-1 | few | NA | TRBV29-1 | CSVGDRAGNEQFF | TGCAGCGTTGGCGACAGGGCGGGGAATGAGCAGTTCTTC
TRBJ2-2 | NA | NA | TRBV6-5 | CASRISGVAGELFF | TGTGCCAGCAGGATATCAGGGGTTGCCGGGGAGCTGTTTTTT